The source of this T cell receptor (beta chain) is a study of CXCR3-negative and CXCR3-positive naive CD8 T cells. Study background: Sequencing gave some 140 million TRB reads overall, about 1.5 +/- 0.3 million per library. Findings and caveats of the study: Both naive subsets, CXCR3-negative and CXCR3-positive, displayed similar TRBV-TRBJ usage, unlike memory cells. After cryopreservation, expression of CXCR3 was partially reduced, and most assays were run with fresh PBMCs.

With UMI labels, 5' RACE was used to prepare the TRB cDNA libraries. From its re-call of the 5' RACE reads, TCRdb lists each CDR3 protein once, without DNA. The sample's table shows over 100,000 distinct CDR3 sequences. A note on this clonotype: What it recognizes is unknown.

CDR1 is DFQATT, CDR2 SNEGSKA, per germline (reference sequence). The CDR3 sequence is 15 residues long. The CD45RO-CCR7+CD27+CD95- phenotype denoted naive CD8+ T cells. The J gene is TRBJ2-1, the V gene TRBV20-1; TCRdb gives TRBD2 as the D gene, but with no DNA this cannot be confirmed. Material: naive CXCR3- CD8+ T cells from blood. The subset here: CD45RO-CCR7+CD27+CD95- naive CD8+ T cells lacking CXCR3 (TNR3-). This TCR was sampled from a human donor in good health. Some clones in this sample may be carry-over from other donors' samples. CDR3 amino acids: CSARVTSGAYNEQFF.